The clone carrying this T cell receptor beta chain was detected only a few times. As yet, its antigen is unknown. One entry per CDR3 protein results from TCRdb running MiXCR on the 5' RACE reads. The sample holds hundreds of thousands of distinct CDR3 sequences, approximately 12% seen once. The CDR3 has 13 residues. Germline CDR1 is SEHNR and CDR2 is FQNEAQ (reference sequence). Between the trimmed V and J ends, which lost 3 bases and 4 bases, there was a span of 10 bases. This record belongs to a study of T cells after yellow fever vaccination. Study findings and constraints: Among primary-vaccination clones, most reappeared after the booster, at 96% for CD4 and roughly 88% for CD8.

The material was PBMCs, obtained on the day of the yellow fever booster vaccination. This receptor was obtained from a man aged 30-40 years who received the YFV17D yellow fever vaccine. This chain connects TRBV7-9 to TRBJ2-7; D is possibly TRBD1 (5 bases). This CDR3 reads CASSFLGVYEQYF. DNA for the CDR3: TGTGCCAGCAGCTTTCTAGGGGTTTACGAGCAGTACTTC. The variable domain in full, completed from reference TRBV7-9 and TRBJ2-7, reads DTGVSQNPRHKITKRGQNVTFRCDPISEHNRLYWYRQTLGQGPEFLTYFQNEAQLEKSRLLSDRFSAERPKGSFSTLEIQRTEQGDSAMYLCASSFLGVYEQYFGPGTRLTVT.